Sequencing of this TCR beta chain was carried out in a study of molecular identifiers for immune sequencing clone quantification. Trimming took off 5 bases at V and 7 bases at J, with 10 bases between the two ends. Per germline, CDR1 SEHNR and CDR2 FQNEAQ (reference sequence). The CDR3 consists of 12 residues. This clonotype was detected many times. TCRdb fed the PCR reads into MiXCR, producing one record per CDR3 protein. The table has around 480,000 distinct CDR3 sequences, about 20% seen once. Sequenced: naive CD8+ T cells from blood, with Jurkat cell RNA spiked in. Subset denoted: FACS-sorted CD8+CD4-CCR7+CD45RA+ naive T cells. The rearrangement joins TRBV7-9 to TRBJ2-3, with unresolved D. This TCR came from a human donor in good health. Some libraries in this study had Jurkat cell RNA spiked in. CDR3 residues: CASSPSSYTQYF. The CDR3, as DNA: TGTGCCAGCAGCCCCAGTTCTTATACGCAGTATTTT.